This paragraph reports one T cell receptor (beta chain). Its antigen remains unknown. V lost 2 bases to trimming and J lost 4 bases, with 14 bases between them. CDR3 length: 14 residues. Germline V gene data show CDR1 as GTSNPN and CDR2 as SVGIG (reference sequence). These data belong to a study of cytomegalovirus exposure and HLA in healthy donors. Study-level points and caveats: A later analysis found common viral pathogens apparently linked to several of the most significant clusters. The classifier reportedly diagnosed cytomegalovirus status with high sensitivity and specificity. Some highly shared sequence variants likely arose as a pipeline artifact.

PCR involved 60 Vbeta and 13 Jbeta primers. Measured with immunoSEQ multiplex PCR; TCRdb has only the in-frame clones, and not every one. Among 110,000 to 150,000 clones listed, 80% to 90% were seen once. This TCR was sampled from a woman in her thirties or forties in good health and CMV-seropositive. The chain uses TRBV30 and TRBJ1-2; tentative D call: TRBD1 (5 bases). Specimen: PBMCs. The CDR3 bases are TGTGCCTGGAGTTCGTCGGGACTGGGCTATGGCTACACCTTC. It is translated as CAWSSSGLGYGYTF. Using reference TRBV30 and TRBJ1-2 for the parts outside the CDR3, the full variable domain is SQTIHQWPATLVQPVGSPLSLECTVEGTSNPNLYWYRQAAGRGLQLLFYSVGIGQISSEVPQNLSASRPQDRQFILSSKKLLLSDSGFYLCAWSSSGLGYGYTFGSGTRLTVV.